This passage covers 26 T cell receptor beta chains from one sample sequenced in a study of beta chain features in type 1 diabetes. Findings and caveats of the study: Moderately but significantly shorter TCRB CDR3s were found in Type 1 diabetes patients in all four CD4+ subsets.

No cognate antigen is known for these TCRs. Since all of the isolated RNA was reverse transcribed, expressed TCRB transcripts were what got sequenced. Some clones are missing from TCRdb's copy, which holds only in-frame ones; the method was immunoSEQ multiplex PCR. In the table there are some 640,000 clones, around 15% of which are singletons. Sequencing input: naive CD4+ T cells from blood. These receptors all stem from a man aged 18 to 29 with type 1 diabetes.

This chain connects TRBV18 to TRBJ2-1, with no clear D. The CDR3 sequence is 15 residues long. V was cut by 4 bases and J by 4 bases, with 14 bases left in between. Looked up from germline, CDR1 is KGHSH and CDR2 is LQKENI. The CDR3 spells CASSQSELVYNEQFF. The CDR3 region has the DNA TGTGCCAGCTCACAGTCAGAACTTGTATACAATGAGCAGTTCTTC.

For the CDR3, the DNA is TGCGCCAGCAGCTTGGACGGGGCGGCAGATACGCAGTATTTT. It is translated as CASSLDGAADTQYF. This chain uses TRBV5-1 with TRBJ2-3, with D perhaps assigned TRBD1 or TRBD2 (5 bases each). Deletions cut 0 bases from V and 4 bases from J, with 9 bases between. This CDR3 is built from 14 residues. The germline gives CDR1 SGHRS, CDR2 YFSETQ.

This clone occurred once. V is TRBV9 and J is TRBJ2-3, with 8 bases that match TRBD2. Per the germline V gene, CDR1 is SGDLS and CDR2 is YYNGEE. This CDR3 comprises 14 residues. With V trimmed by 7 bases and J by 2 bases, 6 bases remained unmatched. For the CDR3, the DNA is TGTGCCAGCGGTGCGGGGGGTTACACAGATACGCAGTATTTT. It yields the protein CASGAGGYTDTQYF.

V usage is TRBV4-2 and J usage is TRBJ2-5; D not certain. CDR1 and CDR2 (germline): LGHNA, YNFKEQ. The CDR3 is made up of 16 amino acids. V was cut by 0 bases and J by 4 bases, with 15 bases left in between. CDR3 sequence (DNA): TGTGCCAGCAGCCAAGATCCTGTAGGCGTGAGAGAGACCCAGTACTTC. As protein: CASSQDPVGVRETQYF.

V usage is TRBV29-1 and J usage is TRBJ2-7, with a tentative D call TRBD2 (6 bases). Trimming shortened V by 1 base and J by 4 bases, and 14 bases separated the two germline ends. The length of the CDR3 is 14 residues. CDR1 is SQVTM, CDR2 ANQGSEA, per germline. DNA for the CDR3: TGCAGCGTTGAAGGGATCCCAGGGAGGTACGAGCAGTACTTC. Encoded protein: CSVEGIPGRYEQYF.

This clone was counted between two and nine times. The chain recombines TRBV25-1 with TRBJ1-4, with D possibly being TRBD1 (5 bases). V lost 4 bases and J 7 bases, leaving 13 bases between the germline ends. This CDR3 is 14 amino acids long. Per germline, CDR1 MGHDK and CDR2 SYGVNS. CDR3 in amino acids: CASSVSQGGEKLFF. CDR3 nucleotide sequence: TGTGCCAGCAGTGTATCTCAGGGAGGTGAAAAACTGTTTTTT.

This clone was recorded a few times. V is TRBV27 and J is TRBJ1-2; 7 bases line up with TRBD1. The CDR3 is made up of 15 amino acids. Looked up from germline, CDR1 is MNHEY and CDR2 is SMNVEV (reference sequence). Trimming removed 7 bases from V and 3 bases from J; junction bases left unmatched: 11. CDR3 bases: TGTGCCAGCACCTCGACGACAGGGAAACACTATGGCTACACCTTC. It encodes CASTSTTGKHYGYTF.

The V and J genes are TRBV30 and TRBJ1-1; tentative D call: TRBD1 (6 bases). Trimming pared 1 base from V and 10 bases from J, leaving 7 bases between. Germline lookup yields CDR1 GTSNPN and CDR2 SVGIG (reference sequence). This CDR3 is 10 amino acids long. In DNA, the CDR3 is TGTGCCTGGAGTGGAGGGGGAGCTTTCTTT. Its protein product is CAWSGGGAFF.

This clone was counted only a few times. The DNA of the CDR3 is TGTGCCAGCAGCGTACCGACAGATACGCAGTATTTT. As protein: CASSVPTDTQYF. This rearrangement joins TRBV9 to TRBJ2-3; no firm D call. The CDR3 is 12 residues long. Germline CDR1 and CDR2: SGDLS and YYNGEE. V gave up 1 base and J gave up 3 bases, with 3 bases separating them.

The chain joins TRBV4-3 to TRBJ2-1, with D perhaps TRBD2 (6 bases). The germline V gene encodes CDR1 LGHNA and CDR2 YSLEER. V was clipped by 4 bases and J by 10 bases, with 17 bases between them. The CDR3 is 14 amino acids. CDR3 in amino acids: CASSPMAGYGEQFF. Written as DNA, the CDR3 is TGCGCCAGCAGCCCAATGGCGGGGTATGGCGAGCAGTTCTTC.

V usage is TRBV30 and J usage is TRBJ1-2; 9 nucleotides agree with TRBD1. Trimming at V came to 2 bases and at J to 5 bases, leaving 12 bases not matched to a gene. CDR3 length: 16 residues. Germline CDR1 reads GTSNPN; CDR2 reads SVGIG (reference sequence). In DNA form, the CDR3 reads TGTGCCTGGAGTCCCTCCAGGACAGGGGCTCTATATGGCTACACCTTC. Protein product: CAWSPSRTGALYGYTF.

This clone was seen only a few times. The J gene is TRBJ2-5, the V gene TRBV5-1; 7 bases fit TRBD1. Germline V gene sequence: CDR1 SGHRS, CDR2 YFSETQ. The CDR3 is 14 residues long. The junction had 11 bases not matched to a gene; V was cut back by 5 bases and J by 7 bases. The CDR3 reads CASRRQGASGTQYF. As DNA, the CDR3 is TGCGCCAGCAGACGACAGGGAGCAAGCGGGACCCAGTACTTC.

In the case of this clone: One end of the junction does not line up with germline, which may come from a read error. J is TRBJ2-7 and V is TRBV20-1, with D maybe TRBD1 (6 bases). This CDR3 spans 9 amino acids. Germline assignment: CDR1 DFQATT and CDR2 SNEGSKA (reference sequence). Here the CDR3 reads CSAEIGTNF. The CDR3 DNA sequence: TGCAGTGCTGAGATCGGGACAAACTTC.

The sample holds a few counts of this clone. DNA for the CDR3: TGCAGCGTTGGAAACGGGGAAGGAGATACGCAGTATTTT. Its protein is CSVGNGEGDTQYF. The V gene is TRBV29-1, the J gene TRBJ2-3; weak D call: TRBD2 (5 bases). The CDR3 runs to 13 residues. The germline V and J ends were trimmed by 4 bases and 5 bases, with 13 bases remaining between them. In germline, CDR1 is SQVTM, CDR2 ANQGSEA.

On this clone itself: The junction and the germline gene differ at one end; a read error may be behind it. The chain recombines TRBV27 with TRBJ2-3; D is undetermined. Germline CDR1 MNHEY, CDR2 SMNVEV (reference sequence). CDR3 length: 11 amino acids. CDR3 coding DNA: TGTGCCAGCAGCTTCTCGAAGGGTTACCTTTTT. Encoded protein: CASSFSKGYLF.

This clone was recorded a few times. The CDR3 DNA reads TGTGCCAGCAGCGGGACCGACTCTGTCACAGATACGCAGTATTTT. Translation: CASSGTDSVTDTQYF. The V call is TRBV9, the J call TRBJ2-3; no firm D call. CDR1 is SGDLS and CDR2 is YYNGEE in the germline V gene. This CDR3 has 15 amino acids. Trimming pared 3 bases from V and 2 bases from J, leaving 13 bases between.

In its sample, this clone was seen a few times. The chain carries TRBV5-1 and TRBJ2-3; D gene unclear. V was cut by 4 bases and J by 0 bases, with 12 bases left in between. The CDR3 totals 15 residues. Germline V gives CDR1 SGHRS, CDR2 YFSETQ. CDR3 amino acids: CASSALPSSTDTQYF. The CDR3 DNA is TGCGCCAGCAGCGCGCTACCTTCTAGCACAGATACGCAGTATTTT. Full variable domain (missing parts from reference TRBV5-1 and TRBJ2-3): KAGVTQTPRYLIKTRGQQVTLSCSPISGHRSVSWYQQTPGQGLQFLFEYFSETQRNKGNFPGRFSGRQFSNSRSEMNVSTLELGDSALYLCASSALPSSTDTQYFGPGTRLTVL.

This clone has only a few counts. The rearrangement joins TRBV29-1 to TRBJ2-2; 7 positions agree with TRBD2. Looked up from germline, CDR1 is SQVTM and CDR2 is ANQGSEA. The CDR3 consists of 15 residues. With 3 bases clipped from V and 5 bases from J, the junction kept 9 bases outside the gene matches. The CDR3 nucleotides read TGCAGCGTTGACATTTGGCAGGGAGGGACCGGGGAGCTGTTTTTT. Translated, it gives CSVDIWQGGTGELFF.

This clone was observed a few times. This chain joins TRBV30 and TRBJ2-5; the match to TRBD2 covers 8 bases. J lost 5 bases, V lost 2 bases, and 7 bases had no gene match. Germline-derived CDR1 and CDR2 are GTSNPN and SVGIG (reference sequence). The CDR3 loop spans 14 amino acids. This CDR3 reads CAWSLGLGGETQYF. The CDR3, as DNA: TGTGCCTGGAGTTTGGGACTAGGAGGGGAGACCCAGTACTTC.

This clone was counted only a few times. J is TRBJ2-1 and V is TRBV28; unclear D gene. Deletions cut 6 bases from V and 8 bases from J, with 11 bases between. The germline V gene encodes CDR1 MDHEN and CDR2 SYDVKM. The CDR3 length is 12 residues. CDR3 loop: CASSIRIDEQFF. The CDR3 DNA reads TGTGCCAGCAGCATCCGGATCGATGAGCAGTTCTTC.

Only a few counts were recorded for this clone. Other DNA variants within this sample encode the same CDR3. The chain combines TRBV7-2 with TRBJ2-1, with a weak D call TRBD2 (5 bases). Germline CDR1 SGHTA, CDR2 FQGNSA. The CDR3 is made up of 16 amino acids. V was trimmed by 1 base and J by 4 bases, leaving 14 bases between them. CDR3 loop: CASSLGASSSYNEQFF. In DNA, the CDR3 is TGTGCCAGCAGCTTAGGGGCTAGCTCCAGTTACAATGAGCAGTTCTTC.

This clone has just a few counts. The chain has TRBV6-5 and TRBJ2-7, with 7 bases that match TRBD2. This CDR3 comprises 13 residues. Trimming took 4 bases from V and 6 from J; bases not matched to a gene: 6. CDR1 is MNHEY and CDR2 is SVGAGI in the germline V gene. CDR3 protein: CASSSSTSAEQYF. As DNA, the CDR3 is TGTGCCAGCAGTTCTTCTACTAGCGCCGAGCAGTACTTC.

The chain joins TRBV6-6 to TRBJ2-1, with a weak D call TRBD1 (6 bases). The CDR3 covers 16 residues. Germline V CDR1 and CDR2: MNHNY, SVGAGI (reference sequence). V was trimmed by 5 bases and J by 0 bases, leaving 14 bases between them. The CDR3 sequence is CASSQGTGSSYNEQFF. The CDR3 region has the DNA TGTGCCAGCAGTCAGGGGACGGGCAGCTCCTACAATGAGCAGTTCTTC.

The chain employs TRBV7-9 and TRBJ2-7, with TRBD2 identical over 11 bases. CDR1 and CDR2 from the germline V gene are SEHNR and FQNEAQ (reference sequence). After removal of 4 bases from V and 3 bases from J, the junction contained 5 bases not matched to a gene. The CDR3 has 15 amino acids. CDR3 sequence reads: CASSSSGTSGYEQYF. The CDR3 DNA reads TGTGCCAGCAGCTCATCCGGGACTAGCGGCTACGAGCAGTACTTC.

The chain links TRBV19 to TRBJ2-2; D not certain. Trimming shortened V by 3 bases and J by 1 base, and 6 bases separated the two germline ends. Per the germline V gene, CDR1 is LNHDA and CDR2 is SQIVND (reference sequence). This CDR3 comprises 14 residues. The CDR3 DNA reads TGTGCCAGTAGTATGACAAGGAACACCGGGGAGCTGTTTTTT. Translated, it gives CASSMTRNTGELFF.

In this sample, this clone turned up a few times. The chain joins TRBV4-2 to TRBJ1-6; D perhaps matches TRBD1 (6 bases). This CDR3 region has 16 residues. V was trimmed by 1 base and J by 9 bases, leaving 16 bases between them. CDR1 is LGHNA and CDR2 is YNFKEQ in the germline V gene. The CDR3 DNA is TGTGCCAGCAGCCAAGCGAGGGGGGCAAGGGCTTCACCCCTCCACTTT. Translating gives CASSQARGARASPLHF.